Following are 20 T cell receptor beta chains from one sample sequenced in a study of blood T cell repertoires in COVID-19. Clones were sequenced by immunoSEQ multiplex PCR, and TCRdb holds only the in-frame ones, with some missing. The sample holds around 30,000 clones; about 90% are singletons and the top ten take roughly 19%. Sequenced input: peripheral blood. The receptors come from an older man with acute or convalescent COVID-19.

The V and J genes are TRBV9 and TRBJ1-1; 7 bases line up with TRBD1. The V gene's germline CDR1 is SGDLS and CDR2 YYNGEE. The length of the CDR3 is 15 residues. With 0 bases clipped from V and 0 bases from J, the junction kept 2 bases outside the gene matches. DNA for the CDR3: TGTGCCAGCAGCGTAGGGGACAGAATGAACACTGAAGCTTTCTTT. Protein: CASSVGDRMNTEAFF.

V gene TRBV19 combines with J gene TRBJ1-2, with 9 bases that match TRBD1. In germline, CDR1 is LNHDA, CDR2 SQIVND (reference sequence). With 4 bases clipped from V and 8 bases from J, the junction kept 5 bases outside the gene matches. The CDR3 is 13 amino acids. This chain's CDR3 is CASSTTGGLGYTF. The CDR3 DNA follows: TGTGCCAGTAGTACCACAGGGGGCCTCGGCTACACCTTC. Drawing the rest from reference TRBV19 and TRBJ1-2, the complete variable domain is DGGITQSPKYLFRKEGQNVTLSCEQNLNHDAMYWYRQDPGQGLRLIYYSQIVNDFQKGDIAEGYSVSREKKESFPLTVTSAQKNPTAFYLCASSTTGGLGYTFGSGTRLTVV.

V is TRBV2 and J is TRBJ1-5; the match to TRBD1 covers 8 bases. The junction had 7 bases not matched to a gene; V was cut back by 2 bases and J by 4 bases. Per the germline V gene, CDR1 is SNHLY and CDR2 is FYNNEI. The CDR3 length is 16 residues. The CDR3 DNA reads TGTGCCAGCAGTGAAAATTCCGGGACAGGTAATCAGCCCCAGCATTTT. Its protein product is CASSENSGTGNQPQHF.

This clone occurred a few times. V is TRBV9 and J is TRBJ1-2, with TRBD1 as a possible D gene (6 bases). This CDR3 has 17 residues. Trimming cost V 6 bases and J 2 bases, with 23 bases left between them. Germline V CDR1 and CDR2: SGDLS, YYNGEE. CDR3 loop: CASTNSSPGGVNYGYTF. DNA of the CDR3: TGTGCCAGCACGAACTCATCCCCGGGGGGCGTCAACTATGGCTACACCTTC.

The chain uses TRBV3-1 (or the pseudogene TRBV3-2) and TRBJ1-6; no definite D call. The CDR3 is 12 residues long. With 2 bases removed from V and 9 bases from J, the gap between germline ends came to 5 bases. Germline V gene lookup returns CDR1 LGHDT and CDR2 YNNKEL (reference sequence). CDR3 coding DNA: TGTGCCAGCAGCCAAATGAGTTCACCCCTCCACTTT. It yields the protein CASSQMSSPLHF.

The chain is built from TRBV7-6 and TRBJ2-3; D not certain. CDR1 SGHVS and CDR2 FNYEAQ come from the germline V gene. V dropped 2 bases and J dropped 0 bases, with 15 bases sitting between them. The CDR3 sequence is 17 residues long. The CDR3 bases are TGTGCCAGCAGCTTATTAATGAGCGCTCCTAGCACAGATACGCAGTATTTT. Its translation is CASSLLMSAPSTDTQYF.

The gene calls are TRBV12-3 or TRBV12-4 and TRBJ2-7; D not resolved. The CDR3 covers 13 residues. The V end was cut by 2 bases, the J end by 0 bases, with 5 bases between. The CDR3 DNA reads as TGTGCCAGCAGTTTAACCAGCTCCTACGAGCAGTACTTC. It is translated as CASSLTSSYEQYF.

This chain connects TRBV5-1 to TRBJ1-1; 9 nucleotides match TRBD1. The CDR3 is made up of 12 amino acids. V dropped 4 bases and J dropped 8; count of bases not matched to a gene: 3. Per germline, CDR1 SGHRS and CDR2 YFSETQ. CDR3 coding DNA: TGCGCCAGCAGCCACGGGACAGGGGAAGCTTTCTTT. This translates into CASSHGTGEAFF.

The V call is TRBV18, the J call TRBJ1-4; the match to TRBD1 covers 8 bases. With V trimmed by 0 bases and J by 4 bases, 7 bases remained unmatched. The CDR3 has 17 amino acids. Germline CDR1 and CDR2: KGHSH and LQKENI. The CDR3 sequence is CASSPPGPGGFNEKLFF. DNA of the CDR3: TGTGCCAGCTCACCACCGGGGCCAGGGGGCTTTAATGAAAAACTGTTTTTT.

The rearrangement links TRBV5-1 to TRBJ2-1, with 9 bases lining up with TRBD1. The junction had 12 bases not matched to a gene; V was cut back by 0 bases and J by 8 bases. Germline V gene sequence: CDR1 SGHRS, CDR2 YFSETQ. The CDR3 loop spans 17 amino acids. In DNA form, the CDR3 reads TGCGCCAGCAGCTTGGCCCCCCCACAGGGGGCGCGGGATGAGCAGTTCTTC. Protein: CASSLAPPQGARDEQFF.

Here the CDR3 reads CACRVSNTGELFF. CDR3 DNA sequence: TGTGCCTGCCGGGTATCGAACACCGGGGAGCTGTTTTTT. The chain employs TRBV30 and TRBJ2-2; D is ambiguous. This CDR3 has 13 amino acids. CDR1 is GTSNPN and CDR2 is SVGIG in the germline V gene (reference sequence). V was trimmed by 6 bases and J by 0 bases, leaving 8 bases between them.

J is TRBJ1-1 and V is TRBV19; D unclear. The CDR3 loop spans 13 amino acids. The V gene lost 7 bases and the J gene lost 1 base, with 10 bases spanning the gap. The germline gives CDR1 LNHDA, CDR2 SQIVND (reference sequence). This chain's CDR3 is CASIPRRNTEAFF. In DNA, the CDR3 is TGTGCCAGTATCCCGCGCCGGAACACTGAAGCTTTCTTT.

V gene TRBV18 combines with J gene TRBJ2-2; no definite D call. CDR3 size: 16 residues. In germline, CDR1 is KGHSH, CDR2 LQKENI. The V end was cut by 3 bases, the J end by 4 bases, with 15 bases between. The CDR3 nucleotides are TGTGCCAGCTCACCTGGAGACCTACGTGGCACCGGGGAGCTGTTTTTT. Protein sequence: CASSPGDLRGTGELFF. Variable domain in full (rest from reference TRBV18 and TRBJ2-2): NAGVMQNPRHLVRRRGQEARLRCSPMKGHSHVYWYRQLPEEGLKFMVYLQKENIIDESGMPKERFSAEFPKEGPSILRIQQVVRGDSAAYFCASSPGDLRGTGELFFGEGSRLTVL.

This chain uses TRBV28 with TRBJ1-1; no definite D call. In germline, CDR1 is MDHEN, CDR2 SYDVKM. This CDR3 contains 13 residues. V was cut by 6 bases and J by 6 bases, with 14 bases left in between. The CDR3 is CASSRTALPEAFF. CDR3 nucleotides: TGTGCCAGCAGCCGTACAGCCCTCCCTGAAGCTTTCTTT.

The V and J genes are TRBV7-2 and TRBJ2-5; 8 bases match TRBD2. This CDR3 is 17 amino acids long. The germline V gene encodes CDR1 SGHTA and CDR2 FQGNSA. The J segment lost 4 bases and the V segment lost 5 bases, leaving 15 bases of the junction unmatched. CDR3 protein: CASSPLGRTSRRETQYF. In DNA, the CDR3 is TGTGCCAGCAGCCCCCTAGGAAGGACTAGCAGACGAGAGACCCAGTACTTC. The full variable domain, rest sourced from reference TRBV7-2 and TRBJ2-5, is GAGVSQSPSNKVTEKGKDVELRCDPISGHTALYWYRQSLGQGLEFLIYFQGNSAPDKSGLPSDRFSAERTGGSVSTLTIQRTQQEDSAVYLCASSPLGRTSRRETQYFGPGTRLLVL.

The chain couples TRBV3-1 (or the pseudogene TRBV3-2) to TRBJ1-6; D is unclear. The length of the CDR3 is 14 residues. Per germline, CDR1 LGHDT and CDR2 YNNKEL (reference sequence). With 0 bases removed from V and 10 bases from J, the gap between germline ends came to 10 bases. CDR3 protein: CASSQELGRSPLHF. CDR3 in DNA: TGTGCCAGCAGCCAAGAGTTGGGGAGGTCACCCCTCCACTTT.

The genes are TRBV7-9 and TRBJ1-1; D unresolved. Looked up from germline, CDR1 is SEHNR and CDR2 is FQNEAQ (reference sequence). CDR3 length: 13 amino acids. Between the trimmed V and J ends, which lost 2 bases and 1 base, there was a span of 5 bases. This CDR3 reads CASSLIGNTEAFF. The CDR3 nucleotides read TGTGCCAGCAGCTTAATCGGGAACACTGAAGCTTTCTTT.

The chain uses TRBV6-5 and TRBJ2-7; 7 bases are a match to TRBD1. There are 14 residues in the CDR3. Germline V lookup: CDR1 MNHEY, CDR2 SVGAGI. J lost 0 bases, V lost 6 bases, and 5 bases had no gene match. CDR3 sequence reads: CASRKGAVSYEQYF. In nucleotides, the CDR3 is TGTGCCAGCAGAAAGGGGGCAGTCTCCTACGAGCAGTACTTC.

This clone was counted a single time. This chain connects TRBV24-1 to TRBJ2-1; 11 bases match TRBD2. V was clipped by 4 bases and J by 1 base; unmatched bases: 5. The CDR3 contains 17 residues. CDR1 and CDR2 from the germline V gene are KGHDR and SFDVKD. The DNA for the CDR3 is TGTGCCACCAGTGAACCTCTAGCGGGGGGTTCCTACAATGAGCAGTTCTTC. Amino acid sequence: CATSEPLAGGSYNEQFF.

The chain joins TRBV10-3 to TRBJ1-1; 7 bases align to TRBD1. The CDR3 is 14 residues long. Per the germline V gene, CDR1 is ENHRY and CDR2 is SYGVKD. Trimming removed 6 bases from V and 2 bases from J; junction bases left unmatched: 6. CDR3 amino acids: CAIRLDRLNTEAFF. The CDR3 DNA follows: TGTGCCATCAGATTGGACAGGCTTAACACTGAAGCTTTCTTT.